This T cell receptor beta chain appears in the sequencing data of a study of blood T cell repertoires in COVID-19. Trimming removed 0 bases at V and 4 bases at J, with 16 bases between. The CDR3 is 17 residues long. Germline lookup yields CDR1 LGHNA and CDR2 YNFKEQ. Participants came from under 30 US areas, aged about 18 to 90 years. The authors' processing: Amplification of reference gene primers provided the estimated nucleated cell counts. TCRdb's copy holds only in-frame clones and misses some; the assay was immunoSEQ multiplex PCR. Clone size and V and J calls were adopted from that table, with D and trimming inferred from the DNA. The sample lists about 180,000 clones, about 90% occurring once.

The source is a woman in her late teens or twenties who had recovered from COVID-19. This chain uses TRBV4-2 with TRBJ2-1, with D hard to call. The specimen was PBMCs or T cells enriched from blood (not recorded which). The CDR3 bases are TGTGCCAGCAGCCAAGATGCGGCAGCGCTGTCATACAATGAGCAGTTCTTC. Residues: CASSQDAAALSYNEQFF.